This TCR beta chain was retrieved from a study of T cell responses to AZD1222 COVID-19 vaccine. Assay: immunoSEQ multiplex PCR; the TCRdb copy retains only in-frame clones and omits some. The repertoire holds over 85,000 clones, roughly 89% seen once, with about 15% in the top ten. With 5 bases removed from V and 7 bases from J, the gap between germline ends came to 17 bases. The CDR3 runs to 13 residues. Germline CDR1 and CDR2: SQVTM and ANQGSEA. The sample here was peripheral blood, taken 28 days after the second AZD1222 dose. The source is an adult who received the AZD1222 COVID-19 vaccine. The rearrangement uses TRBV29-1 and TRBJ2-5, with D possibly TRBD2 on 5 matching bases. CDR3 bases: TGCAGCGTTAGGATTGGTGGCGGAGGGACCCAGTACTTC. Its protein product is CSVRIGGGGTQYF.